Given below is one T cell receptor beta chain in context. The PCR was carried out with 60 Vbeta primers and 13 Jbeta primers. Sequencing was performed with immunoSEQ multiplex PCR; in TCRdb, only in-frame clones are kept and a portion is missing. The sample contains 170,000 or so clones, about three quarters of which appear only once. V lost 3 bases and J 4 bases, leaving 10 bases between the germline ends. This CDR3 has 14 residues. Germline V lookup: CDR1 SGHRS, CDR2 YFSETQ. The sample comes from a study of cytomegalovirus exposure and HLA in healthy donors. This TCR came from a young woman in good health and CMV-seronegative. Sequenced: PBMCs. J is TRBJ2-2 and V is TRBV5-1; weak D call: TRBD2 (5 bases). The CDR3 sequence is CASSYGTSTGELFF. CDR3 bases: TGCGCCAGCAGCTACGGCACTAGCACCGGGGAGCTGTTTTTT.